This T cell receptor beta chain was documented in a study of OX40 agonist ivuxolimab in advanced cancers. The overall study: Dose-escalation cases comprised hepatocellular carcinoma, melanoma, renal cell or head and neck cancer. Subjects had a mean age of about 65 years, with a range of roughly 20 to 79; around 80% were male. Study conclusions and caveats: More expanded clones were found, on average, in CD8+ than in CD4+ T cells. Several nonresponders also turned out to have low normalized T-cell clonal expansion.

Remarks on this clone: Its specificity is not known.

The method was immunoSEQ multiplex PCR; TCRdb's version includes in-frame clones alone and lacks a portion of them. Of some 48,000 clones listed, about 79% are singletons. Trimming pared 1 base from V and 0 bases from J, leaving 10 bases between. From germline, CDR1 is MNHNS and CDR2 SASEGT. The CDR3 covers 15 residues. This TCR was recovered from an adult with an advanced solid tumor such as melanoma, head and neck, liver or kidney cancer. The rearrangement uses TRBV6-1 and TRBJ2-7, with D perhaps TRBD1 (6 bases). The sequencing here drew on CD4+ or CD8+ T cells sorted from blood, taken in a trial of the OX40 agonist ivuxolimab. The CDR3 loop reads CASSEDQGGSYEQYF. The CDR3 DNA reads as TGTGCCAGCAGTGAAGATCAAGGGGGCTCCTACGAGCAGTACTTC.